The clone carrying this T cell receptor (beta chain) was seen a few times. Its antigen is currently unknown. This CDR3 comprises 14 residues. The germline V and J ends were trimmed by 4 bases and 1 base, with 10 bases remaining between them. The germline V gene encodes CDR1 MNHNY and CDR2 SVGAGI (reference sequence). The source of the sample is a study of cytomegalovirus exposure and HLA in healthy donors. Study-wide results and limits: Several V segments, TRBV6-2 and TRBV6-3 among them, could not be told apart and were dropped. Rarity characterized most TCR sequences, yet some public TCRs appeared in many donors. Common viral pathogens (according to a later analysis) appeared linked to several of the most significant clusters.

The study ran its PCR with 60 Vbeta and 13 Jbeta primers. The method was immunoSEQ multiplex PCR; TCRdb's version includes in-frame clones alone and lacks a portion of them. The sample lists fewer than 150,000 clones, 80% occurring once. This clonotype was obtained from a man aged 35 to 55 in good health and CMV-seropositive. Source material: PBMCs. This chain uses TRBV6-6 with TRBJ1-1, with D possibly TRBD1 on 5 matching bases. CDR3 bases: TGTGCCAGCAGTTCCAGGGCGGCGAACACTGAAGCTTTCTTT. This gives the protein CASSSRAANTEAFF.